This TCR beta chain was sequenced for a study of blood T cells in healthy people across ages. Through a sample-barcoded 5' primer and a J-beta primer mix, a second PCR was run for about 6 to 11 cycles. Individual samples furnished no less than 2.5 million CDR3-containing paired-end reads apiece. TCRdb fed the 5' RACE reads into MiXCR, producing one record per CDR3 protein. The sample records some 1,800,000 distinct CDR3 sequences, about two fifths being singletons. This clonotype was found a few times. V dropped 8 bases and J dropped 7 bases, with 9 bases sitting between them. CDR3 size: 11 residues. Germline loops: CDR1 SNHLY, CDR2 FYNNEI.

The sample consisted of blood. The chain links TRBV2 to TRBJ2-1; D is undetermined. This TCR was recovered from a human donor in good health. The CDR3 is CASSNLNEQFF. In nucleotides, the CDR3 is TGTGCCAGCTCCAACTTAAATGAGCAGTTCTTC.